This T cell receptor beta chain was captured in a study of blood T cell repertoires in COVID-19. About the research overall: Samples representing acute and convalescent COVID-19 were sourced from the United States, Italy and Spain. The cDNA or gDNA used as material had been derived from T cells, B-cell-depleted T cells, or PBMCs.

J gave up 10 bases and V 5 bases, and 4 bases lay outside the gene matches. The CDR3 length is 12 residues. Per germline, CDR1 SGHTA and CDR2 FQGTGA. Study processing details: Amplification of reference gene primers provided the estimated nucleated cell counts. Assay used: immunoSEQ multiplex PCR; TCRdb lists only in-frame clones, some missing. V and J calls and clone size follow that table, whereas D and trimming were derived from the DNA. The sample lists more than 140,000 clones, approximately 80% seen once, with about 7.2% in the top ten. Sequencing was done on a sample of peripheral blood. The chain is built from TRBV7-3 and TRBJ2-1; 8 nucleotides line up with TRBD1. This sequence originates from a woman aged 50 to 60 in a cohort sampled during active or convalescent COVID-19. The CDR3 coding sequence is TGTGCCAGCAGCAAGACAGGGGTGGAGCAGTTCTTC. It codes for CASSKTGVEQFF.